What follows are 19 T cell receptor beta chains derived from one specimen sequenced in a study of beta chain features in type 1 diabetes. Study-wide results and limits: TCRB CDR3 length was moderately but significantly reduced in all four CD4+ subsets of Type 1 diabetes patients.

Their recognized antigens are unknown. Sequenced material consisted of expressed TCRB transcripts (all of the isolated RNA was reverse transcribed). Method: immunoSEQ multiplex PCR; TCRdb's copy keeps in-frame clones and lacks some. The data show roughly 350,000 clones, 9.6% seen once. Sequencing was done on a sample of central memory CD4+ T cells from blood. All receptors come from a man aged 25-45 years with type 1 diabetes.

V is TRBV6-6 and J is TRBJ1-1, with a tentative D call TRBD1 (5 bases). Germline values: CDR1 MNHNY, CDR2 SVGAGI (reference sequence). V was shortened by 7 bases and J by 6 bases, with 21 bases between the two germline ends. The CDR3 totals 15 residues. The CDR3 here is CASIKGPGEKPEAFF. In DNA form, the CDR3 reads TGTGCCAGCATTAAGGGGCCGGGGGAGAAACCTGAAGCTTTCTTT.

This clone has a handful of counts. CDR3 in amino acids: CASSFGEGTLGKLFF. As DNA, the CDR3 is TGTGCCAGCAGCTTTGGGGAGGGGACACTAGGAAAACTGTTTTTT. The J gene is TRBJ1-4, the V gene TRBV7-9, with a tentative D call TRBD1 (6 bases). From germline, CDR1 is SEHNR and CDR2 FQNEAQ (reference sequence). V shed 3 bases and J shed 10 bases, with 18 bases lying between them. There are 15 residues in the CDR3.

The chain links TRBV6-1 to TRBJ1-1, with D possibly matching TRBD1 (5 bases). This CDR3 is built from 15 residues. Germline V gene data show CDR1 as MNHNS and CDR2 as SASEGT. V shed 2 bases and J shed 5 bases, with 15 bases lying between them. This chain's CDR3 is CASSERGTGRTEAFF. CDR3 in DNA: TGTGCCAGCAGTGAAAGGGGAACGGGGAGAACTGAAGCTTTCTTT.

This clone came up many times. The J gene is TRBJ2-5, the V gene TRBV5-4; perhaps TRBD2 as D (6 bases). This CDR3 comprises 13 residues. V was cut by 4 bases and J by 1 base, with 8 bases left in between. Germline values: CDR1 SGHNT, CDR2 YYREEE (reference sequence). CDR3 amino acids: CASSAGPQETQYF. The DNA of the CDR3 is TGTGCCAGCAGCGCGGGGCCCCAAGAGACCCAGTACTTC.

J is TRBJ2-1 and V is TRBV28; tentatively, D is TRBD2 (6 bases). This CDR3 is built from 15 residues. Germline CDR1 is MDHEN and CDR2 is SYDVKM. V lost 3 bases and J 0 bases, leaving 9 bases between the germline ends. The CDR3 is CASSLVGSSYNEQFF. In nucleotides, the CDR3 is TGTGCCAGCAGTTTGGTCGGGAGCTCCTACAATGAGCAGTTCTTC.

The V and J genes are TRBV4-1 and TRBJ1-1; D remains ambiguous. Germline loops: CDR1 MGHRA, CDR2 YSYEKL. The CDR3 loop spans 15 amino acids. V was clipped by 4 bases and J by 0 bases, with 12 bases between them. As DNA, the CDR3 is TGCGCCAGCAGCCGAGGAAGGAGCCTGAACACTGAAGCTTTCTTT. Its protein is CASSRGRSLNTEAFF.

This clone occurred a few times. The chain couples TRBV29-1 to TRBJ2-7; 9 bases match TRBD2. Germline-derived CDR1 and CDR2 are SQVTM and ANQGSEA. V dropped 7 bases and J dropped 8; count of bases not matched to a gene: 15. The CDR3 runs to 14 residues. The CDR3 sequence is CSAMPPGLATKQYF. The CDR3 coding sequence is TGCAGCGCCATGCCACCGGGACTAGCAACTAAGCAGTACTTC.

This clone was counted a few times. The CDR3 DNA follows: TGCGCCAGCAGCCCTTTTGGGCTAGCGGGAGGGTTCAGCTCCTACAATGAGCAGTTCTTC. It yields the protein CASSPFGLAGGFSSYNEQFF. The chain links TRBV5-1 to TRBJ2-1, with 12 bases matching TRBD2. The trim removed 4 bases at V and 0 bases at J, leaving 14 bases unmatched. Germline V CDR1 and CDR2: SGHRS, YFSETQ. This CDR3 is built from 20 residues. Supplemented by reference TRBV5-1 and TRBJ2-1, the full variable domain reads KAGVTQTPRYLIKTRGQQVTLSCSPISGHRSVSWYQQTPGQGLQFLFEYFSETQRNKGNFPGRFSGRQFSNSRSEMNVSTLELGDSALYLCASSPFGLAGGFSSYNEQFFGPGTRLTVL.

In this sample, this clone turned up a few times. The rearrangement uses TRBV2 and TRBJ1-4; a weak D match, TRBD1 (6 bases). Germline CDR1 and CDR2: SNHLY and FYNNEI. The CDR3 is 17 residues long. Trimming removed 4 bases at V and 7 bases at J, with 22 bases between. In nucleotides, the CDR3 is TGTGCCAGCAGTGGGGGCGGGGGCGCCCGGGCCTTTGAAAAACTGTTTTTT. Amino acid sequence: CASSGGGGARAFEKLFF.

This clone appeared a few times. The chain links TRBV18 to TRBJ2-2; D is uncertain. The V gene lost 3 bases and the J gene lost 3 bases, with 8 bases spanning the gap. CDR1 is KGHSH, CDR2 LQKENI, per germline. There are 14 residues in the CDR3. The CDR3 sequence is CASSPPEDTGELFF. CDR3 nucleotides: TGTGCCAGCTCACCGCCAGAAGACACCGGGGAGCTGTTTTTT.

This clone came up a few times. V and J are TRBV20-1 and TRBJ2-1; no reliable D call. The germline V gene encodes CDR1 DFQATT and CDR2 SNEGSKA (reference sequence). The CDR3 runs 10 residues. V gave up 3 bases and J gave up 6 bases, with 3 bases separating them. DNA of the CDR3: TGCAGTGCTAGCATCAATGAGCAGTTCTTC. It translates to CSASINEQFF.

At least ten counts were recorded for this clone. The V and J genes are TRBV2 and TRBJ2-7, with 12 bases fitting TRBD2. In germline, CDR1 is SNHLY, CDR2 FYNNEI. The CDR3 is 14 residues long. The ends lost 4 bases at V and 5 bases at J; junction bases unmatched: 3. The CDR3 sequence: CASSGLAGAHEQYF. CDR3 in DNA: TGTGCCAGCAGTGGACTAGCGGGAGCACACGAGCAGTACTTC.

The chain has TRBV2 and TRBJ2-5, with D hard to call. Trimming pared 6 bases from V and 4 bases from J, leaving 15 bases between. The germline V gene encodes CDR1 SNHLY and CDR2 FYNNEI. The CDR3 is 14 residues long. Here the CDR3 DNA reads TGTGCCAGCAGCCTAAACGCGGACGGAGAGACCCAGTACTTC. Translating it yields CASSLNADGETQYF.

In this sample, this clone turned up a few times. This chain uses TRBV10-2 with TRBJ1-1, with TRBD1 matching 8 bases. The V gene end was trimmed by 7 bases and the J gene end by 8 bases; junction bases not matched to a gene: 9. The germline V gene encodes CDR1 WSHSY and CDR2 SAAADI. There are 13 residues in the CDR3. The CDR3 nucleotides are TGCGCCAGCAAGACAGGGGACCGATTGGAAGCTTTCTTT. It yields the protein CASKTGDRLEAFF.

The sample holds a few counts of this clone. The V call is TRBV28, the J call TRBJ2-3; 8 bases fit TRBD2. Looked up from germline, CDR1 is MDHEN and CDR2 is SYDVKM. This CDR3 has 18 residues. Trimming took 6 bases from V and 2 from J; bases not matched to a gene: 16. This CDR3 reads CASSYGTSSLSATDTQYF. CDR3 sequence (DNA): TGTGCCAGCAGCTACGGGACTAGTTCCCTCTCGGCCACAGATACGCAGTATTTT. Based on the CDR3 plus reference TRBV28 and TRBJ2-3, the full variable domain is DVKVTQSSRYLVKRTGEKVFLECVQDMDHENMFWYRQDPGLGLRLIYFSYDVKMKEKGDIPEGYSVSREKKERFSLILESASTNQTSMYLCASSYGTSSLSATDTQYFGPGTRLTVL.

This clone was observed a handful of times. The chain combines TRBV6-1 with TRBJ2-4; the D gene is possibly TRBD2 (6 bases). The V end lost 5 bases, the J end lost 0 bases, and 11 bases lay between the germline ends. The CDR3 is 15 amino acids. Germline V gives CDR1 MNHNS, CDR2 SASEGT. DNA of the CDR3: TGTGCCAGCAGTTTCTATAGCGGAGCCAAAAACATTCAGTACTTC. This gives the protein CASSFYSGAKNIQYF.

The rearrangement joins TRBV7-9 to TRBJ2-5; TRBD1 is a possible D gene (5 bases). The CDR3 is 15 amino acids. Germline V gives CDR1 SEHNR, CDR2 FQNEAQ (reference sequence). V was clipped by 2 bases and J by 2 bases, with 12 bases between them. In nucleotides, the CDR3 is TGTGCCAGCAGCTTAAATACAGGTCTTCAAGAGACCCAGTACTTC. This sequence encodes CASSLNTGLQETQYF.

The V and J genes are TRBV2 and TRBJ1-4, with unresolved D. The V gene lost 6 bases and the J gene lost 4 bases, with 12 bases spanning the gap. CDR3 length: 14 amino acids. The germline gives CDR1 SNHLY, CDR2 FYNNEI. Here the CDR3 reads CASRYSSFNEKLFF. The CDR3 bases are TGTGCCAGCAGGTACAGCTCCTTTAATGAAAAACTGTTTTTT.

At least ten counts were recorded for this clone. This rearrangement joins TRBV7-8 to TRBJ1-2; D is undetermined. The ends were cut back, 0 bases at V and 6 bases at J, with 11 bases in the middle. Germline CDR1 SGHVS, CDR2 FQNEAQ. CDR3 size: 14 residues. CDR3 protein: CASSLAGHGNGYTF. Here the CDR3 DNA reads TGTGCCAGCAGCTTAGCTGGCCACGGGAATGGCTACACCTTC.